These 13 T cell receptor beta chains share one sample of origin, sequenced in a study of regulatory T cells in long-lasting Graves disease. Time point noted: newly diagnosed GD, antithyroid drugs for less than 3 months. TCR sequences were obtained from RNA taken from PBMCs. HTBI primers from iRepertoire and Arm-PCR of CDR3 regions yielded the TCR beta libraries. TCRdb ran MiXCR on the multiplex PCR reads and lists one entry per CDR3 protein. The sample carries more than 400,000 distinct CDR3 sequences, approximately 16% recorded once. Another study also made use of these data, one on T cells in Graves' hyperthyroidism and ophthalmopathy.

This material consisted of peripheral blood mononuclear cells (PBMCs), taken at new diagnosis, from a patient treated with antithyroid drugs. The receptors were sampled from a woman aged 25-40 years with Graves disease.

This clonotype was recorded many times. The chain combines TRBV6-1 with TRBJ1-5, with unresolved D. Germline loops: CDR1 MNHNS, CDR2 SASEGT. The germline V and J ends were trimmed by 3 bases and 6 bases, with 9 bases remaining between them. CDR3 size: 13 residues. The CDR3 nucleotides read TGTGCCAGCAGTGACGGGCCTGGTCAGCCCCAGCATTTT. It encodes CASSDGPGQPQHF.

The CDR3 loop reads CASSLNGDGYTF. In DNA, the CDR3 is TGTGCCAGCAGCTTAAACGGGGACGGCTACACCTTC. The chain combines TRBV7-9 with TRBJ1-2; D is possibly TRBD1 (5 bases). The ends were cut back, 2 bases at V and 8 bases at J, with 9 bases in the middle. Germline V gene lookup returns CDR1 SEHNR and CDR2 FQNEAQ (reference sequence). CDR3 length: 12 residues.

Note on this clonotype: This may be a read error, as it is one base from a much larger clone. The chain's CDR3 is CATSDPWGDRGSEQFF. The CDR3, as DNA: TGTGCCACCAGTGACCCCTGGGGGGACCGAGGTAGTGAGCAGTTCTTC. The V call is TRBV24-1, the J call TRBJ2-1; D is possibly TRBD2 (6 bases). The germline gives CDR1 KGHDR, CDR2 SFDVKD. This CDR3 has 16 residues. V dropped 4 bases and J dropped 9 bases, with 21 bases sitting between them.

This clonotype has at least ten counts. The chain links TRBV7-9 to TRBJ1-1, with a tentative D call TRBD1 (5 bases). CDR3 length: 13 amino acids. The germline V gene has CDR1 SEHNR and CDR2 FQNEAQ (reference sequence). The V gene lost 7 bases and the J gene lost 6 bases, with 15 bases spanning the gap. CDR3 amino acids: CASTFPGSAEAFF. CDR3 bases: TGTGCCAGCACCTTCCCAGGGAGCGCTGAAGCTTTCTTT.

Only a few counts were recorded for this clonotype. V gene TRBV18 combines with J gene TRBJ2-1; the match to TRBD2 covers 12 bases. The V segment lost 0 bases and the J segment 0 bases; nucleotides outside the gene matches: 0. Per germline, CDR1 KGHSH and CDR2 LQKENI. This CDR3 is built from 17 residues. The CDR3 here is CASSPPTSGSSYNEQFF. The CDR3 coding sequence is TGTGCCAGCTCACCACCGACTAGCGGGAGCTCCTACAATGAGCAGTTCTTC.

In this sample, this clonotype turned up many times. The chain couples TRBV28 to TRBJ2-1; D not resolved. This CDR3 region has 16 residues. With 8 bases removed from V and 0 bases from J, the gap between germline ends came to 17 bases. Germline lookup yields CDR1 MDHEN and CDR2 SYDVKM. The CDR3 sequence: CASGQDSTSSYNEQFF. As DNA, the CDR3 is TGTGCCAGCGGCCAGGATAGCACGAGCTCCTACAATGAGCAGTTCTTC.

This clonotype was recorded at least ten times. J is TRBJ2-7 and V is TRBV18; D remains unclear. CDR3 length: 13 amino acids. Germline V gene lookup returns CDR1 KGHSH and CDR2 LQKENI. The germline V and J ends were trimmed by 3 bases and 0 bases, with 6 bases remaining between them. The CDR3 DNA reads TGTGCCAGCTCACCTTCAGCCTCCTACGAGCAGTACTTC. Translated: CASSPSASYEQYF.

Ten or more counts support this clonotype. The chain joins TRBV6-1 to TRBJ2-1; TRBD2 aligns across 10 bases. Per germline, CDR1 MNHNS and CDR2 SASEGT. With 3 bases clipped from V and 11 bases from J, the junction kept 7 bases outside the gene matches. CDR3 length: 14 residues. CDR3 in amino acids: CASSEGSGRGKQFF. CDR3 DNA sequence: TGTGCCAGCAGTGAGGGAAGCGGGAGGGGTAAGCAGTTCTTC.

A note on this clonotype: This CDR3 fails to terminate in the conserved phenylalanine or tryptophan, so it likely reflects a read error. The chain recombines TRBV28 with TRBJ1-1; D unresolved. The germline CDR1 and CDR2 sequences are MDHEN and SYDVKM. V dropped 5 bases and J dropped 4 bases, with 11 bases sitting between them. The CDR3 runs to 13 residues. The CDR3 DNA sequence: TGTGCCAGCAGTCCCCCGACAAGCACTGAAGCTTTCCTT. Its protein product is CASSPPTSTEAFL.

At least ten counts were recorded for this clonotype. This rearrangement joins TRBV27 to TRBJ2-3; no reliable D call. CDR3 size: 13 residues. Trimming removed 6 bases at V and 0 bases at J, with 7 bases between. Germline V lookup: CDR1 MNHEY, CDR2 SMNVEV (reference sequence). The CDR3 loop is CASRMISTDTQYF. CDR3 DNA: TGTGCCAGCAGGATGATTAGCACAGATACGCAGTATTTT.

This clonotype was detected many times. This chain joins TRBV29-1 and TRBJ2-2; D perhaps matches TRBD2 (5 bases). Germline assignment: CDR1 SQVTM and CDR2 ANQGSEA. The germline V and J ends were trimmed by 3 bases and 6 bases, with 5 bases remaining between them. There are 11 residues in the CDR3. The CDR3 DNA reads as TGCAGCGTTGACGGGGCCGGGGAGCTGTTTTTT. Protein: CSVDGAGELFF.

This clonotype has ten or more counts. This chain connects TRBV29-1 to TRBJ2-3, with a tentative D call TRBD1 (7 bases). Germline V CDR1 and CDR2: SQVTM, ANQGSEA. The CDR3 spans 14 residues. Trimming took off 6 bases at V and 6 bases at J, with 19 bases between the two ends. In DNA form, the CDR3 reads TGCAGCGTGGAGGGGGCGGGGAGGACCGATACGCAGTATTTT. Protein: CSVEGAGRTDTQYF.

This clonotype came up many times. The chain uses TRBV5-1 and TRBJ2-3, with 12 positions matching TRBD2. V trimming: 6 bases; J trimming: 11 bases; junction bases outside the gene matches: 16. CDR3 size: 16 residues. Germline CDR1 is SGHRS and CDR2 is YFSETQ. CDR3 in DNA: TGCGCCAGCACTCCGACTAGCGGGAGCCGGCTTTTCGGGCAGTATTTT. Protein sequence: CASTPTSGSRLFGQYF.